This entry describes one T cell receptor beta chain. The antigen is not known. Germline and junction disagree at one end, which may indicate a read error. The CDR3 loop spans 16 amino acids. The germline CDR1 and CDR2 sequences are SGHRS and YFSETQ. The data are from a study of regulatory T cells in long-lasting Graves disease. Findings and caveats of the study: Only peripheral blood was studied, not thyroid tissue.

Relying on iRepertoire HTBI primers and Arm-PCR of CDR3 regions, the team built TCR beta libraries. One entry per CDR3 protein, called by TCRdb with MiXCR from the multiplex PCR reads. The table has 600,000 to 850,000 distinct CDR3 sequences, around 30% seen once. Documented time point: persistent/refractory GD, antithyroid drugs over 5 years with positive TRAb. The TCR library was made from RNA extracted from PBMCs. The sequenced sample was peripheral blood mononuclear cells (PBMCs), obtained when the disease was refractory, from a patient treated with antithyroid drugs. The chain joins TRBV5-1 to TRBJ1-1, with TRBD1 as a possible D gene (6 bases). The clonotype comes from a female donor with Graves disease. The CDR3 sequence is CASSPGQTLPNTEAFF. In DNA, the CDR3 is TGTGCCAGCAGCCCGGGACAAACGTTACCCAACACTGAAGCTTTCTTT.